This paragraph reports one T cell receptor beta chain. What it binds is not known. In the naive CD8 group, cells lacked CD45RO and were positively selected for CCR7, so terminally differentiated effector memory CD45RA+ cells were left out. The germline gives CDR1 SGHAT, CDR2 FQDESV (reference sequence). V dropped 6 bases and J dropped 5; count of bases not matched to a gene: 8. The CDR3 runs 16 residues. The assay was immunoSEQ multiplex PCR, and TCRdb's table has in-frame clones only and misses some. Of over 2,000,000 clones in the sample, roughly 95% are singletons; the top ten hold approximately 1.7%. The data originate from a study of shared clonotypes between healthy human individuals. Notes on the study in general: Among donors, sharing of clonotypes was expected to be affected by sequencing depth. Unshared clonotypes carried lower generation probabilities than those common to all four donors. On the whole, naive subsets had larger estimated richness than memory subsets had.

This chain uses TRBV11-1 with TRBJ2-5, with 14 bases aligning to TRBD2. The sample was naive CD8+ T cells from PBMCs. The sequence derives from a man younger than 35 in good health. Some clones in this sample may be carry-over from other donors' samples. CDR3 nucleotides: TGTGCCAGCAGGTCGGGACTAGCGGGAGATAGGGAGACCCAGTACTTC. Translation: CASRSGLAGDRETQYF.